This TCR beta chain is from a study of blood T cell repertoires in COVID-19. Study context: T cells, B-cell-depleted T cells, or PBMCs provided the cDNA or gDNA that served as material.

Patients at the Seattle site were enrolled during active infection and followed longitudinally. This CDR3 contains 15 residues. How the authors handled the data: Estimation of nucleated cell counts was performed using reference gene primer amplification. Measured with immunoSEQ multiplex PCR; TCRdb has only the in-frame clones, and not every one. That table supplies the V and J calls and clone size; D and trimming were determined from the DNA. Of 350,000 to 400,000 clones in the sample, 80% to 90% were seen once. This TCR derives from a young woman with COVID-19, enrolled during active disease. The chain has TRBV21-1 and TRBJ1-4; TRBD1 was called by the table and not checked on the DNA. TRBV21-1 is a known pseudogene. Sequencing used peripheral blood. This CDR3 reads CARRGHSRHNEKLFF. DNA of the CDR3: TGTGCCAGAAGGGGCCACAGCCGACATAATGAAAAACTGTTTTTT.